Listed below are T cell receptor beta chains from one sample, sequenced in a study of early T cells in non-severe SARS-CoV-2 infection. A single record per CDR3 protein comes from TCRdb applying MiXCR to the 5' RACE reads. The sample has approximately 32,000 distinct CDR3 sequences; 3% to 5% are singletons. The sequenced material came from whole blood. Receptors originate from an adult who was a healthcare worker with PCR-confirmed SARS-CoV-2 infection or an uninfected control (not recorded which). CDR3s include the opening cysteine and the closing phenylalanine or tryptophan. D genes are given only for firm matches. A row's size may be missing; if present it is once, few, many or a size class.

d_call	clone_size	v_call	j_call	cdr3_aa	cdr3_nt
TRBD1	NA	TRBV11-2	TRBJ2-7	CASSQVGDRAYEQYF	TGTGCCAGCAGCCAGGTGGGGGACAGGGCCTACGAGCAGTACTTC
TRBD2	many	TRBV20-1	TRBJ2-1	CSAQGLAGVYNEQFF	TGCAGTGCTCAGGGACTAGCGGGAGTTTATAATGAGCAGTTCTTC
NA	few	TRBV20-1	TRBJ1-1	CSAPGIRHGGTEAFF	TGCAGTGCTCCCGGGATCCGACACGGGGGCACTGAAGCTTTCTTT
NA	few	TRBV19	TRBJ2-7	CASSPSKWDHYEQYF	TGTGCCAGTAGTCCTTCGAAATGGGACCACTACGAGCAGTACTTC
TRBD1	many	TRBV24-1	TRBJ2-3	CATSDRGREGTDTQYF	TGTGCCACCAGTGATAGGGGGCGAGAAGGCACAGATACGCAGTATTTT
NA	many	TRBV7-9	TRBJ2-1	CASSLVRAGAANEQFF	TGTGCCAGCAGCTTAGTTCGTGCGGGGGCTGCCAATGAGCAGTTCTTC
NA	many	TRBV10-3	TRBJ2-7	CAISADRFYEQYF	TGTGCCATCAGTGCCGACAGGTTCTACGAGCAGTACTTC
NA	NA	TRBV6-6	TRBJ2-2	CASSETGNTGELFF	TGTGCCAGCAGTGAGACGGGGAACACCGGGGAGCTGTTTTTT
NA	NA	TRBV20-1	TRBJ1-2	CSARDWGSYGYTF	TGCAGTGCTAGAGATTGGGGCAGCTATGGCTACACCTTC
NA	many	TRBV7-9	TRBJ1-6	CASSRRTDPSSYNSPLHF	TGTGCCAGCAGCAGAAGGACGGATCCGAGCTCCTATAATTCACCCCTCCACTTT
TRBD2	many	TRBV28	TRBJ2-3	CASSHSIAGDTDTQYF	TGTGCCAGCAGCCACAGTATAGCGGGGGACACAGATACGCAGTATTTT
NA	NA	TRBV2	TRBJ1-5	CASSEAPGLGQPQHF	TGTGCCAGCAGTGAAGCGCCAGGGCTGGGTCAGCCCCAGCATTTT
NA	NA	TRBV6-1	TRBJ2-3	CASGLGPPDTQYF	TGTGCCAGCGGGCTGGGTCCTCCAGATACGCAGTATTTT
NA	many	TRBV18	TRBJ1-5	CASSPGTNQPQHF	TGTGCCAGCTCACCCGGGACTAATCAGCCCCAGCATTTT
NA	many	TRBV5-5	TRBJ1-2	CASSLEAGLAYGGYTF	TGTGCCAGCAGCTTGGAAGCCGGATTGGCATATGGAGGCTACACCTTC
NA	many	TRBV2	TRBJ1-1	CASRIRQSLNTEAFF	TGTGCCAGCAGAATTCGTCAGAGTTTGAACACTGAAGCTTTCTTT
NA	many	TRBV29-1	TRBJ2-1	CSVSQAVGFWGNEQFF	TGCAGCGTTTCCCAGGCTGTAGGTTTCTGGGGCAATGAGCAGTTCTTC
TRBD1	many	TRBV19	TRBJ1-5	CASKQGQGHQPQHF	TGTGCCAGTAAGCAGGGACAGGGGCATCAGCCCCAGCATTTT
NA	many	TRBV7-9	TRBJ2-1	CASSLTWTEQFF	TGTGCCAGCAGCTTAACCTGGACAGAGCAGTTCTTC
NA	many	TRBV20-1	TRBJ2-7	CSASRQGGSYEQYF	TGCAGTGCTAGTCGACAGGGAGGGTCCTACGAGCAGTACTTC
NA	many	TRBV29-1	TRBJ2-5	CSVEGVVRGKETQYF	TGCAGCGTTGAAGGTGTGGTCCGGGGGAAAGAGACCCAGTACTTC
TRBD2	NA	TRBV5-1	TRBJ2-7	CASSWEGIYEQYF	TGCGCCAGCAGCTGGGAGGGAATCTACGAGCAGTACTTC
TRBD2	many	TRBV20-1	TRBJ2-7	CSARGLAEWYEQYF	TGCAGTGCTAGGGGACTAGCTGAGTGGTACGAGCAGTACTTC
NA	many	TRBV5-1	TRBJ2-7	CASSLSSIYEQYF	TGCGCCAGCAGCCTATCTTCGATCTACGAGCAGTACTTC